A selection of T cell receptor beta chains follows, all from one sample in a study of post-analysis software for immune sequencing data. MiXCR, run by TCRdb on the PCR reads, gives a single entry per CDR3 protein. Among approximately 770,000 distinct CDR3 sequences listed, approximately 44% were seen once. Material: blood. The receptors were gathered from a girl aged 10 to 17 with multiple sclerosis. Each CDR3 is given without its conserved first and last residue. Clone size is given for some rows only: seen once, a few or many times, or a class if the clone is expanded.

V	size	J	CDR3
TRBV5-1	few	TRBJ2-1	ASSLGLAIDEQF
TRBV29-1	.	TRBJ2-1	SVVGQGINEQF
TRBV20-1	.	TRBJ2-1	SAGRGLVLDNEQF
TRBV5-5	.	TRBJ2-7	ASNEGYGSYEQY
TRBV27	.	.	ASSLGPLTNTYEQY
TRBV5-1	few	TRBJ2-7	ASSLEPGAYEQY
TRBV27	.	.	ASSLSILAGAYEQY
TRBV10-2	.	TRBJ2-1	ASGGLAGVENEQF
TRBV20-1	.	TRBJ2-3	SANGIAGPPTDTQY
TRBV12-3/TRBV12-4	.	TRBJ1-2	ASSFEQGSYGYT
TRBV4-2	.	TRBJ2-7	ASSQPGQGYEQY
TRBV7-2	few	TRBJ2-7	ASSLSGRASEQY
TRBV27	.	TRBJ2-7	ASSLFGSSPYEQY
TRBV30	.	TRBJ2-1	AWDRGSYDEQF
TRBV18	.	TRBJ2-2	ASSSVRGSGELF
TRBV29-1	.	TRBJ2-1	SVTMTVQETQF
TRBV24-1	.	TRBJ2-1	ATSAAGSSYNEQF
TRBV27	.	TRBJ2-7	ASGPGGKNYEQY
TRBV7-2	.	TRBJ1-1	ASSQWVKGAF
TRBV24-1	few	TRBJ2-4	ATSGTENIQY
TRBV10-3	.	TRBJ2-5	AITPGQKETQY